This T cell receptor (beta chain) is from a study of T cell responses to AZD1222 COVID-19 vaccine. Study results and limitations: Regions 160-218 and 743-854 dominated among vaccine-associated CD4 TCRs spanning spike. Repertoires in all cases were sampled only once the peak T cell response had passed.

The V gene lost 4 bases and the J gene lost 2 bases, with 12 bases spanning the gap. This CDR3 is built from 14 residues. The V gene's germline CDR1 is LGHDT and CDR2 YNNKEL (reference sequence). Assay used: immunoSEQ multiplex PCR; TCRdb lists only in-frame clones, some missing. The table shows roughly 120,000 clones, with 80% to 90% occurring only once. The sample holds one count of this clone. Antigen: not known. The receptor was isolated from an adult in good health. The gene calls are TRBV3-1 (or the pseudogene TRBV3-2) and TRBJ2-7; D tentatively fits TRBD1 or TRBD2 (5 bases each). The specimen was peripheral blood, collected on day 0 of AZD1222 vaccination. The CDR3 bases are TGTGCCAGCAGCCCCGTATGGGGACCCTACGAGCAGTACTTC. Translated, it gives CASSPVWGPYEQYF.